Below are 4 T cell receptor beta chains sequenced from a single sample in a study of blood T cells in healthy people across ages. Then a second PCR, running roughly 7 to 12 cycles, was carried out with a sample-barcoded 5' primer and a J-beta primer mix. One entry per CDR3 protein results from TCRdb running MiXCR on the 5' RACE reads. The sample carries around 1,500,000 distinct CDR3 sequences, 42% recorded once. The sample consisted of blood. Source of these receptors: a young woman in good health.

There are a few counts of this clonotype. The J gene is TRBJ2-1, the V gene TRBV12-3 or TRBV12-4, with 9 bases matching TRBD2. Trimming took 6 bases from V and 0 from J; bases not matched to a gene: 15. The CDR3 is 19 amino acids. The CDR3 reads CASRRAGGGPVNSYNEQFF. The CDR3 nucleotides read TGTGCCAGCAGGCGAGCGGGGGGAGGGCCGGTAAACTCCTACAATGAGCAGTTCTTC.

Only a few counts were recorded for this clonotype. The chain recombines TRBV7-2 with TRBJ2-4; D possibly corresponds to TRBD2 (5 bases). Germline V gene data show CDR1 as SGHTA and CDR2 as FQGNSA. The CDR3 runs 17 residues. The germline V and J ends were trimmed by 4 bases and 7 bases, with 23 bases remaining between them. CDR3: CASSSAPTRSRGNIQYF. The DNA for the CDR3 is TGTGCCAGCAGCTCCGCCCCAACCAGGTCCCGAGGGAACATTCAGTACTTC.

This clonotype was counted a few times. The CDR3: CASSGQGAGANVLTF. The CDR3 DNA is TGTGCCAGCAGTGGACAGGGGGCAGGGGCCAACGTCCTGACTTTC. The chain employs TRBV6-6 and TRBJ2-6; TRBD1 aligns across 11 bases. V was clipped by 5 bases and J by 4 bases; unmatched bases: 1. The CDR3 is made up of 15 amino acids. Germline CDR1 MNHNY, CDR2 SVGAGI (reference sequence).

This clonotype came up a few times. The chain uses TRBV4-1 and TRBJ1-2; TRBD1 might be the D (6 bases). The CDR3 length is 13 residues. The V end was cut by 3 bases, the J end by 7 bases, with 12 bases between. Germline loops: CDR1 MGHRA, CDR2 YSYEKL. For the CDR3, the DNA is TGCGCCAGCAGCCACACAGGGTGGGGTGGCTACACCTTC. It codes for CASSHTGWGGYTF.